The rows below give T cell receptor beta chains drawn from one sample of a study of cytomegalovirus exposure and HLA in healthy donors. Repertoires were generated with immunoSEQ multiplex PCR, while TCRdb's copy carries only in-frame clones and drops some. This sample has roughly 200,000 clones, with 75% to 85% found just once. The sequenced sample consisted of PBMCs. These receptors were collected from a girl aged 5-17 years in good health and CMV-seropositive. CDR3s include the opening cysteine and the closing phenylalanine or tryptophan.

j_gene,v_gene,CDR3aa
TRBJ2-7,TRBV7-9,CASSRQRIRPYEQYF
TRBJ1-2,TRBV27,CASTPGGNLHYGYTF
TRBJ1-2,TRBV7-2,CASSGETGGNYGYTF
TRBJ2-7,TRBV6-6,CASRKLSYEQYF
TRBJ2-1,TRBV5-1,CASSLMASGGVNEQFF
TRBJ2-5,TRBV7-7,CASSLRPGSETQYF
TRBJ2-7,TRBV5-1,CASSLALQGGRYEQYF
TRBJ2-1,TRBV5-1,CASSLGRDEQFF
TRBJ1-2,TRBV7-9,CASSYKGQGVPLYGYTF
TRBJ2-5,TRBV1,CTSSQDPGQETQYF
TRBJ2-1,TRBV29-1,CSVAKGQAGKNEQFF
TRBJ2-1,TRBV5-4,CASRPSGGVYNEQFF
TRBJ2-7,TRBV7-2,CASSVPSSYEQYF
TRBJ1-2,TRBV29-1,CSVETGDNYGYTF
TRBJ1-5,TRBV6-1,CASSPRGGSNQPQHF
TRBJ2-3,TRBV7-8,CASSLPLDTTSTDTQYF
TRBJ1-2,TRBV5-1,CASSLDLGVLEGYTF
TRBJ2-3,TRBV29-1,CSGRGPTSSTDTQYF
TRBJ2-4,TRBV2,CASISTSGEAKNIQYF
TRBJ2-1,TRBV13,CASSLGQGRYNEQFF
TRBJ2-3,TRBV7-9,CASSLEAGLTDTQYF
TRBJ1-2,TRBV6-1,CASSEEAQGRYGYTF